The next 5 T cell receptor beta chains were all read from a single sample in a study of regulatory T cells in long-lasting Graves disease. Researchers made TCR beta libraries by using iRepertoire HTBI primers and running Arm-PCR on CDR3 regions. Each CDR3 protein gets one entry after TCRdb re-called the multiplex PCR reads with MiXCR. Of 600,000 to 800,000 distinct CDR3 sequences listed, about 32% were seen once; the top ten hold around 42%. Time point meaning: persistent/refractory GD, antithyroid drugs over 5 years with positive TRAb. RNA isolated from PBMCs was used to make the TCR library. This specimen was peripheral blood mononuclear cells (PBMCs), taken when the disease was refractory, from a patient treated with antithyroid drugs. The receptor source for this set is a female donor with Graves disease.

The rearrangement uses TRBV12-5 and TRBJ1-6, with a possible D match to TRBD1 (6 bases). The CDR3 is 14 residues long. Trimming removed 6 bases from V and 9 bases from J, with 15 bases in between. Germline CDR1 is LGHNT and CDR2 is FRNRAP. The chain's CDR3 is CASGQGGYGSPLHF. CDR3 DNA: TGTGCTAGTGGCCAAGGGGGATATGGTTCACCCCTCCACTTT.

This clonotype was picked up one time. This sequence joins TRBV3-1 and TRBJ1-5; D gene ambiguous. Per the germline V gene, CDR1 is LGHDT and CDR2 is YNNKEL (reference sequence). Trimming stripped 0 bases from V and 0 bases from J, with 6 bases between. CDR3 length equals 15 residues. CDR3 in DNA: TGTGCCAGCAGCCAAGAGGCCCCTAGCAATCAGCCCCAGCATTTT. This gives the protein CASSQEAPSNQPQHF.

The V gene is TRBV10-3, the J gene TRBJ1-1; D ambiguous. V lost 3 bases and J 2 bases, leaving 10 bases between the germline ends. CDR1 and CDR2 from the germline V gene are ENHRY and SYGVKD. This CDR3 is 14 amino acids long. CDR3 coding DNA: TGTGCCATCAGTGACAGCGGCTTAAACACTGAAGCTTTCTTT. Translating it yields CAISDSGLNTEAFF.

V is TRBV6-5 and J is TRBJ2-3; 10 bases line up with TRBD2. Trimming cost V 2 bases and J 4 bases; bases outside gene matches: 6. CDR1 MNHEY and CDR2 SVGAGI come from the germline V gene. The CDR3 has 16 amino acids. The CDR3 spells CASSYRPAGGSDTQYF. The DNA of the CDR3 is TGTGCCAGCAGTTACCGCCCAGCGGGAGGGTCAGATACGCAGTATTTT.

The chain carries TRBV2 and TRBJ1-2; the match to TRBD1 covers 8 bases. This CDR3 comprises 15 residues. Trimming took 2 bases from V and 4 from J; bases not matched to a gene: 6. Germline V gene sequence: CDR1 SNHLY, CDR2 FYNNEI. CDR3 region: CASSERGQDLYGYTF. The CDR3 DNA reads TGTGCCAGCAGTGAAAGGGGACAGGACCTCTATGGCTACACCTTC.